Listed below are T cell receptor beta chains from one sample, sequenced in a study of radiation and T cells in renal cell carcinoma. Generated by immunoSEQ multiplex PCR, the TCRdb table keeps only in-frame clones and is missing some. The table includes fewer than 200,000 clones, about 87% detected once. This specimen was blood, taken from a patient whose treatment included radiotherapy and nephrectomy. All receptors come from a woman aged 50 to 65 with renal cell carcinoma. The CDR3 runs from the conserved cysteine through the conserved F or W. Each record gives: D gene, V gene, clone size, J gene, CDR3 protein, CDR3 DNA. A D gene is named only where the DNA matches it firmly. A clone size is listed for some rows: how often the clone was seen (once, few, many), or a class if it is expanded.

TRBD2	TRBV15	.	TRBJ2-7	CATSREERGLSYEQYF	TGTGCCACCAGCAGAGAAGAGCGGGGGCTCTCCTACGAGCAGTACTTC
.	TRBV9	few	TRBJ1-1	CASSALQGSTEAFF	TGTGCCAGCAGCGCCCTGCAGGGGAGCACTGAAGCTTTCTTT
.	TRBV2	.	TRBJ1-1	CASSDYHEAFF	TGTGCCAGCAGTGATTACCATGAAGCTTTCTTT
.	TRBV5-6	.	TRBJ2-7	CASSLAPSVSSYEQYF	TGTGCCAGCAGTCTTGCTCCGTCTGTAAGCTCCTACGAGCAGTACTTC
.	TRBV10-1	.	TRBJ1-2	CASSDGYGYTF	TGCGCCAGCAGTGACGGCTATGGCTACACCTTC
.	TRBV2	few	TRBJ1-2	CASSESRGGYGYTF	TGTGCCAGCAGTGAGAGCAGGGGTGGGTATGGCTACACCTTC
TRBD2	TRBV19	.	TRBJ2-1	CATRAGTSGDVEQFF	TGTGCCACCCGCGCTGGGACTAGCGGGGATGTTGAGCAGTTCTTC
TRBD1	TRBV6-5	once	TRBJ2-3	CASSYSFTSDRGQKYF	TGTGCCAGCAGTTATTCATTTACTTCCGACAGGGGGCAAAAGTATTTT
TRBD1	TRBV6-5	.	TRBJ2-5	CASRSRTGKQETQYF	TGTGCCAGCCGCTCTCGGACAGGGAAGCAAGAGACCCAGTACTTC
.	TRBV11-3	.	TRBJ2-2	CASSLSGTNTGELFF	TGTGCCAGCAGTCTCTCGGGGACCAACACCGGGGAGCTGTTTTTT